This is a list of T cell receptor beta chains from one sample in a study of cytomegalovirus exposure and HLA in healthy donors. TCRdb's copy holds only in-frame clones and misses some; the assay was immunoSEQ multiplex PCR. The sample shows about 98,000 clones, 70% to 90% of them seen only once. The sample taken for sequencing was PBMCs. These receptors were obtained from a young woman in good health and CMV-seronegative. Each CDR3 is given with its conserved first and last residue. The order of the fields is V gene, J gene, clone size, CDR3 length, D gene, CDR3 protein, CDR3 DNA. The D gene is left open where the match is weak. Part of the rows lack a size; the others show once, few, many or a class for expanded clones.

>TRBV2|TRBJ1-6|once|16|TRBD1
CASSVTQGAGSSPLHF
TGTGCCAGCAGCGTAACACAGGGGGCCGGTAGTTCACCCCTCCACTTT
>TRBV4-2|TRBJ2-5|NA|13|NA
CASSQDQAETQYF
TGTGCCAGCAGCCAAGATCAGGCAGAGACCCAGTACTTC
>TRBV7-9|TRBJ1-1|once|12|TRBD1
CASSISDRGSFF
TGTGCCAGCAGCATCTCGGACAGGGGATCTTTCTTT
>TRBV7-9|TRBJ1-4|once|13|NA
CASSLVWQEKLFF
TGTGCCAGCAGCTTAGTATGGCAGGAAAAACTGTTTTTT
>TRBV7-9|TRBJ2-7|NA|17|TRBD2
CASSLGHVSGTFYEQYF
TGTGCCAGCAGCTTGGGACACGTTAGCGGGACTTTTTACGAGCAGTACTTC
>TRBV27|TRBJ2-3|NA|15|TRBD1
CASSLKDRGTDTQYF
TGTGCCAGCAGTTTAAAAGACAGGGGCACAGATACGCAGTATTTT
>TRBV5-4|TRBJ2-1|NA|17|TRBD2
CASSLVLGGGPRNEQFF
TGTGCCAGCAGCTTGGTATTGGGCGGGGGGCCTCGCAATGAGCAGTTCTTC
>TRBV7-3|TRBJ1-1|few|13|NA
CASSLRGGTEAFF
TGTGCCAGCAGCCTCAGGGGTGGGACTGAAGCTTTCTTT
>TRBV5-6|TRBJ2-2|NA|15|TRBD1
CASSLGQGASGELFF
TGTGCCAGCAGCTTGGGACAGGGGGCAAGCGGGGAGCTGTTTTTT
>TRBV4-1|TRBJ1-2|NA|14|NA
CASSQLSQRYGYTF
TGCGCCAGCAGCCAATTGTCCCAGCGGTATGGCTACACCTTC
>TRBV5-1|TRBJ2-7|NA|14|NA
CASSHGLAAYEQYF
TGCGCCAGCAGCCACGGGTTAGCGGCGTACGAGCAGTACTTC
>TRBV7-3|TRBJ2-1|NA|15|TRBD2
CASSSPLAGENEQFF
TGTGCCAGCAGCTCTCCGCTAGCGGGAGAGAATGAGCAGTTCTTC
>TRBV18|TRBJ1-2|NA|14|NA
CASSPNTDSTGYTF
TGTGCCAGCTCACCAAACACAGATTCAACGGGCTACACCTTC
>TRBV6-1|TRBJ2-1|NA|15|TRBD1
CASSIQGGSYNEQFF
TGTGCCAGCAGCATACAGGGGGGCTCCTACAATGAGCAGTTCTTC
>TRBV11-1|TRBJ2-5|NA|15|TRBD2
CASSLDGLAGRAQYF
TGTGCCAGCAGCTTAGATGGGCTAGCGGGAAGGGCCCAGTACTTC
>TRBV15|TRBJ2-7|NA|16|NA
CATSRSSTDPSYEQYF
TGTGCCACCAGCAGATCATCGACTGACCCATCCTACGAGCAGTACTTC
>TRBV5-1|TRBJ2-7|NA|14|TRBD1
CASSKGQVSYEQYF
TGCGCCAGCAGCAAAGGACAGGTTAGCTACGAGCAGTACTTC
>TRBV4-3|TRBJ1-2|NA|14|NA
CASSQAVTNYGYTF
TGCGCCAGCAGCCAGGCCGTAACTAACTATGGCTACACCTTC
>TRBV25-1|TRBJ2-1|once|11|NA
CASNMRNEQFF
TGTGCCAGCAATATGAGGAATGAGCAGTTCTTC
>TRBV6-1|TRBJ1-2|NA|12|NA
CASSSGKQGYTF
TGTGCCAGCAGCTCAGGGAAACAAGGCTACACCTTC
>TRBV6-1|TRBJ2-1|NA|12|NA
CASSPIVNEQFF
TGTGCCAGCAGTCCGATAGTCAATGAGCAGTTCTTC